What follows are 25 T cell receptor beta chains derived from one specimen sequenced in a study of cytomegalovirus exposure and HLA in healthy donors. Primers for the PCR totalled 60 Vbeta and 13 Jbeta. Here immunoSEQ multiplex PCR was the method, and the copy in TCRdb shows in-frame clones only, minus some. The sample shows around 150,000 clones, approximately 83% of them seen only once. Sequencing used PBMCs. Receptor source: a woman between 18 and 30 years old in good health and CMV-seronegative.

V is TRBV4-1 and J is TRBJ2-7, with 15 bases that match TRBD2. There are 16 residues in the CDR3. The V and J ends lost 2 bases and 7 bases, in that order; junction bases with no gene match: 6. In germline, CDR1 is MGHRA, CDR2 YSYEKL. CDR3 DNA sequence: TGCGCCAGCAGCCAACGAACCGGGACTAGCGGGGGGGAGCAGTACTTC. Its protein product is CASSQRTGTSGGEQYF.

A remark on this clone: One junction end disagrees with the germline gene, perhaps due to a read error. The genes are TRBV7-9 and TRBJ2-1; possibly TRBD2 for D (5 bases). CDR1 and CDR2 (germline): SEHNR, FQNEAQ (reference sequence). The CDR3 is 19 residues long. The CDR3: CSSSRTRRLPRGFYNEQFF. The CDR3 DNA reads as TGTTCCAGCAGCCGTACGCGGCGGCTACCCCGGGGTTTTTACAATGAGCAGTTCTTC. Drawing the rest from reference TRBV7-9 and TRBJ2-1, the complete variable domain is DTGVSQNPRHKITKRGQNVTFRCDPISEHNRLYWYRQTLGQGPEFLTYFQNEAQLEKSRLLSDRFSAERPKGSFSTLEIQRTEQGDSAMYLCSSSRTRRLPRGFYNEQFFGPGTRLTVL.

The chain links TRBV5-6 to TRBJ2-7; D unresolved. This CDR3 has 13 residues. V lost 6 bases and J 3 bases, leaving 13 bases between the germline ends. Germline CDR1 reads SGHDT; CDR2 reads YYEEEE. In nucleotides, the CDR3 is TGTGCCAGCAAGATGTTAGTGCGCTACGAGCAGTACTTC. Translation: CASKMLVRYEQYF.

The table lists this clone with a few counts. The chain uses TRBV28 and TRBJ1-3; D call uncertain. V shed 2 bases and J shed 4 bases, with 12 bases lying between them. Germline CDR1 reads MDHEN; CDR2 reads SYDVKM. The CDR3 loop spans 15 amino acids. The CDR3 nucleotides are TGTGCCAGCAGTTTACTCCGGTCAGGAGGAAACACCATATATTTT. Its translation is CASSLLRSGGNTIYF.

The V and J genes are TRBV19 and TRBJ1-2, with a weak D call TRBD1 (5 bases). The CDR3 sequence is 17 residues long. The germline gives CDR1 LNHDA, CDR2 SQIVND (reference sequence). The germline V and J ends were trimmed by 3 bases and 4 bases, with 21 bases remaining between them. The CDR3 protein is CASSIGASSRGVYGYTF. CDR3 in DNA: TGTGCCAGTAGTATTGGGGCTTCCTCTCGAGGTGTCTATGGCTACACCTTC.

V usage is TRBV7-9 and J usage is TRBJ1-5, with D tentatively TRBD1 (5 bases). Trimming took off 1 base at V and 1 base at J, with 14 bases between the two ends. In germline, CDR1 is SEHNR, CDR2 FQNEAQ (reference sequence). The CDR3 contains 17 residues. CDR3 residues: CASSLEGGVGSNQPQHF. The DNA of the CDR3 is TGTGCCAGCAGCTTAGAGGGAGGGGTGGGCAGCAATCAGCCCCAGCATTTT.

The chain combines TRBV6-6 with TRBJ1-5; D is perhaps TRBD1 (6 bases). CDR1 is MNHNY and CDR2 is SVGAGI in the germline V gene (reference sequence). CDR3 size: 15 residues. Trimming took 2 bases from V and 6 from J, leaving 14 bases between them. The CDR3: CASSYEKGTFQPQHF. CDR3 DNA: TGTGCCAGCAGTTACGAAAAGGGGACATTTCAGCCCCAGCATTTT.

This chain links TRBV20-1 with TRBJ1-1, with D uncertain. V was clipped by 2 bases and J by 4 bases, with 5 bases between them. The CDR3 is 11 amino acids. Germline V gene sequence: CDR1 DFQATT, CDR2 SNEGSKA (reference sequence). CDR3 region: CSARWATEAFF. The CDR3 bases are TGCAGTGCTAGATGGGCCACTGAAGCTTTCTTT.

The chain combines TRBV9 with TRBJ1-2; TRBD1 matches at 7 bases. Germline V lookup: CDR1 SGDLS, CDR2 YYNGEE. J gave up 3 bases and V 3 bases, and 8 bases lay outside the gene matches. The CDR3 runs to 15 residues. The CDR3 loop reads CASSARDRADYGYTF. DNA for the CDR3: TGTGCCAGCAGCGCGAGAGACAGGGCTGACTATGGCTACACCTTC. Full variable domain (outside the CDR3, taken from reference TRBV9 and TRBJ1-2): DSGVTQTPKHLITATGQRVTLRCSPRSGDLSVYWYQQSLDQGLQFLIQYYNGEERAKGNILERFSAQQFPDLHSELNLSSLELGDSALYFCASSARDRADYGYTFGSGTRLTVV.

This sequence joins TRBV14 and TRBJ1-2, with TRBD1 matching over 9 bases. The CDR3 runs to 16 residues. The J segment lost 2 bases and the V segment lost 4 bases, leaving 8 bases of the junction unmatched. Germline V gene sequence: CDR1 SGHDN, CDR2 FVKESK. The CDR3 sequence: CASSPLGGQGNYGYTF. CDR3 coding DNA: TGTGCCAGCAGCCCGCTGGGGGGACAGGGCAACTATGGCTACACCTTC.

The chain combines TRBV4-2 with TRBJ2-2, with D perhaps matching TRBD1 (7 bases). The germline V gene encodes CDR1 LGHNA and CDR2 YNFKEQ. V was trimmed by 5 bases and J by 1 base, leaving 14 bases between them. The CDR3 extends over 16 amino acids. In nucleotides, the CDR3 is TGTGCCAGCAGCTCCCGACAGGGAGGGAACACCGGGGAGCTGTTTTTT. Its translation is CASSSRQGGNTGELFF.

The table lists this clone with a few counts. The V and J genes are TRBV19 and TRBJ2-7, with D maybe TRBD2 (5 bases). Looked up from germline, CDR1 is LNHDA and CDR2 is SQIVND (reference sequence). Trimming left V 7 bases short and J 0 bases short, with 7 bases between. This CDR3 comprises 12 residues. CDR3 bases: TGTGCCAGTAACGGGGACTCCTACGAGCAGTACTTC. Amino acids: CASNGDSYEQYF.

The chain carries TRBV5-5 and TRBJ1-2, with 7 positions matching TRBD1. In germline, CDR1 is SGHKS, CDR2 YYEKEE (reference sequence). With 4 bases clipped from V and 6 bases from J, the junction kept 12 bases outside the gene matches. CDR3 length equals 15 residues. The CDR3 region is CASSLRTLQGNGYTF. CDR3 nucleotide sequence: TGTGCCAGCAGCCTTCGAACCTTACAGGGGAATGGCTACACCTTC.

This clone appeared once. The chain carries TRBV11-3 and TRBJ2-1, with D possibly being TRBD1 (6 bases). V lost 5 bases, J lost 4 bases, and 30 bases lay in between. Germline CDR1 and CDR2: SGHNT and YENEEA. The CDR3 has 20 amino acids. In DNA, the CDR3 is TGTGCCAGCAGCCCCCCCCGCGGTAAAATCGGACAGAGACCTTACAATGAGCAGTTCTTC. Translating gives CASSPPRGKIGQRPYNEQFF.

This clone was observed a single time. This chain links TRBV19 with TRBJ1-4; D may be TRBD1 (5 bases). This CDR3 contains 15 residues. Trimming pared 4 bases from V and 8 bases from J, leaving 17 bases between. The germline gives CDR1 LNHDA, CDR2 SQIVND (reference sequence). The CDR3 nucleotides are TGTGCCAGTAGTAGTCGCGGGGGTGTTCCCGAAAAACTGTTTTTT. This translates into CASSSRGGVPEKLFF.

V is TRBV9 and J is TRBJ1-6, with D unclear. Per germline, CDR1 SGDLS and CDR2 YYNGEE. Trimming shortened V by 0 bases and J by 8 bases, and 6 bases separated the two germline ends. The CDR3 runs 13 residues. The CDR3 region has the DNA TGTGCCAGCAGCGTAGACTTAGATTCACCCCTCCACTTT. Encoded protein: CASSVDLDSPLHF. The complete variable domain, with remaining parts taken from reference TRBV9 and TRBJ1-6, reads DSGVTQTPKHLITATGQRVTLRCSPRSGDLSVYWYQQSLDQGLQFLIQYYNGEERAKGNILERFSAQQFPDLHSELNLSSLELGDSALYFCASSVDLDSPLHFGNGTRLTVT.

The chain links TRBV25-1 to TRBJ1-1, with TRBD1 as a possible D gene (6 bases). The germline CDR1 and CDR2 sequences are MGHDK and SYGVNS. V shed 6 bases and J shed 1 base, with 9 bases lying between them. The CDR3 sequence is 13 residues long. The CDR3 DNA reads as TGTGCCAGCAGCACGACAGGGAACACTGAAGCTTTCTTT. Translated, it gives CASSTTGNTEAFF.

V gene TRBV7-2 combines with J gene TRBJ2-7; 11 nucleotides agree with TRBD2. The J segment lost 0 bases and the V segment lost 5 bases, leaving 9 bases of the junction unmatched. CDR1 and CDR2 (germline): SGHTA, FQGNSA. This CDR3 comprises 17 residues. CDR3 in DNA: TGTGCCAGCAGCCTAGACGTCGGGACTAGCGGCTCCTACGAGCAGTACTTC. It encodes CASSLDVGTSGSYEQYF.

The chain employs TRBV11-2 and TRBJ2-5; tentative D call: TRBD1 (5 bases). Trimming stripped 5 bases from V and 0 bases from J, with 10 bases between. This CDR3 has 14 residues. The germline V gene encodes CDR1 SGHAT and CDR2 FQNNGV. The CDR3 DNA is TGTGCCAGCAGCACCCGACAGAACCAAGAGACCCAGTACTTC. Amino acids: CASSTRQNQETQYF.

This clone has a handful of counts. This chain links TRBV10-3 with TRBJ1-1; 8 nucleotides align to TRBD1. V was pared by 3 bases and J by 4 bases, with 4 bases of the junction left unmatched. Germline lookup yields CDR1 ENHRY and CDR2 SYGVKD. The CDR3 covers 14 residues. The DNA of the CDR3 is TGTGCCATCAGTGATCGACAGGGGCTCACTGAAGCTTTCTTT. As protein: CAISDRQGLTEAFF.

This clone is a singleton in its sample. The chain recombines TRBV7-2 with TRBJ2-7, with TRBD2 matching over 7 bases. Germline-derived CDR1 and CDR2 are SGHTA and FQGNSA. The ends lost 4 bases at V and 7 bases at J; junction bases unmatched: 7. The CDR3 has 13 amino acids. CDR3 sequence: CASSSAGDREQYF. CDR3 sequence (DNA): TGTGCCAGCAGCTCCGCGGGGGATCGGGAGCAGTACTTC.

The genes are TRBV4-1 and TRBJ1-1, with 8 positions matching TRBD1. The CDR3 consists of 19 residues. The trim removed 0 bases at V and 4 bases at J, leaving 16 bases unmatched. Germline values: CDR1 MGHRA, CDR2 YSYEKL. CDR3 in amino acids: CASSQDRRRTGRGGTEAFF. Written as DNA, the CDR3 is TGCGCCAGCAGCCAAGATCGGAGGAGGACAGGGCGAGGTGGCACTGAAGCTTTCTTT.

This clone came up a few times. This chain links TRBV25-1 with TRBJ1-1; 7 bases are a match to TRBD1. CDR1 and CDR2 from the germline V gene are MGHDK and SYGVNS. Trimming removed 3 bases from V and 4 bases from J; junction bases left unmatched: 8. The CDR3 sequence is 15 residues long. Written as DNA, the CDR3 is TGTGCCAGCAGTGATTCCCGGACAGGAGGCACTGAAGCTTTCTTT. The encoded protein is CASSDSRTGGTEAFF. Variable domain in full (rest from reference TRBV25-1 and TRBJ1-1): EADIYQTPRYLVIGTGKKITLECSQTMGHDKMYWYQQDPGMELHLIHYSYGVNSTEKGDLSSESTVSRIRTEHFPLTLESARPSHTSQYLCASSDSRTGGTEAFFGQGTRLTVV.

V and J are TRBV5-1 and TRBJ2-1; 8 positions agree with TRBD2. Germline V gene data show CDR1 as SGHRS and CDR2 as YFSETQ. V gave up 0 bases and J gave up 4 bases; unmatched junction bases: 9. The CDR3 loop spans 17 amino acids. The CDR3 reads CASSLGRGEGDYNEQFF. The CDR3 DNA reads TGCGCCAGCAGCTTGGGGCGGGGGGAAGGAGATTACAATGAGCAGTTCTTC.

This chain links TRBV2 with TRBJ2-1; 7 bases map to TRBD1. CDR3 length equals 14 residues. CDR1 SNHLY and CDR2 FYNNEI come from the germline V gene. V gave up 6 bases and J gave up 8 bases; unmatched junction bases: 10. Here the CDR3 DNA reads TGTGCCAGCAGGACCGGACAGGAATGGGATGAGCAGTTCTTC. Translating it yields CASRTGQEWDEQFF.